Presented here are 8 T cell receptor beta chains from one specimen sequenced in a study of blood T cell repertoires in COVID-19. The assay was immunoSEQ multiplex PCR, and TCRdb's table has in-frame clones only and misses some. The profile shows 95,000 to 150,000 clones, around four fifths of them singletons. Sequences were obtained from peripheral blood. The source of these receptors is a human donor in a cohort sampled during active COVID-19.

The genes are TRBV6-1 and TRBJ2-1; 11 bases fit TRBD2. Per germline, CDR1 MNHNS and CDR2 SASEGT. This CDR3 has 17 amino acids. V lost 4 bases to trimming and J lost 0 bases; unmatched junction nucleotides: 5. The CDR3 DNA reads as TGTGCCAGCAGTGCCCTAGCGGGGGGACGCTCCTACAATGAGCAGTTCTTC. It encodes CASSALAGGRSYNEQFF.

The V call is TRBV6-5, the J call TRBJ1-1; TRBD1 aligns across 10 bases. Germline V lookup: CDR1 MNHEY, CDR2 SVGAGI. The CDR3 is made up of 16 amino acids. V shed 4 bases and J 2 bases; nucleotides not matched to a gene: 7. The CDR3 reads CASSSAGTGANTEAFF. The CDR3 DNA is TGTGCCAGCAGTTCAGCCGGGACAGGGGCTAACACTGAAGCTTTCTTT.

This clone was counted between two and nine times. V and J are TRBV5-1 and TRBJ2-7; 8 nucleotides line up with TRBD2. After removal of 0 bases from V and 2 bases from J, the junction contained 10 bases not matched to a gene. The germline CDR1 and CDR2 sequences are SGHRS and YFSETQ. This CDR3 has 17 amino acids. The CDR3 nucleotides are TGCGCCAGCAGCTTGGATACCTCGGGGGGGCCCACCTACGAGCAGTACTTC. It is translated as CASSLDTSGGPTYEQYF.

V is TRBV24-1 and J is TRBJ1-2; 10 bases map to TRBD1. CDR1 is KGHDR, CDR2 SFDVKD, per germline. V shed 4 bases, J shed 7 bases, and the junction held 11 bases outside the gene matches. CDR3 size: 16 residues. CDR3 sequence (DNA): TGTGCCACCAGTGACCTGGACAGGGGGGTCGATCTTGGCTACACCTTC. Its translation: CATSDLDRGVDLGYTF.

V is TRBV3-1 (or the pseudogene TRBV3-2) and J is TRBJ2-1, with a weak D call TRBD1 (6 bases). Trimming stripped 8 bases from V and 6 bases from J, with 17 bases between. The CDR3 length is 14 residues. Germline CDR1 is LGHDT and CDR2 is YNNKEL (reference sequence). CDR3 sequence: CASANRAIGNEQFF. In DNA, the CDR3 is TGTGCCAGCGCAAACAGGGCAATCGGCAATGAGCAGTTCTTC.

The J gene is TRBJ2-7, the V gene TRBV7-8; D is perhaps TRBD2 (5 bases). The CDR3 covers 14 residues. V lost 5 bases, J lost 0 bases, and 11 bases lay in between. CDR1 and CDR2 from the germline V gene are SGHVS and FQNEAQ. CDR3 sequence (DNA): TGTGCCAGCAGCCGGACTGGGAGCTCCTACGAGCAGTACTTC. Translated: CASSRTGSSYEQYF.

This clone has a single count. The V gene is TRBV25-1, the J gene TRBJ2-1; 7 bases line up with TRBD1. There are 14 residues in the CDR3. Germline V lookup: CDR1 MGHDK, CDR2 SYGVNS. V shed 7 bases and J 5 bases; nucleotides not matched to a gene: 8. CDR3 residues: CASTPGQRNNEQFF. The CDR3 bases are TGTGCCAGCACTCCGGGACAGCGGAACAATGAGCAGTTCTTC.

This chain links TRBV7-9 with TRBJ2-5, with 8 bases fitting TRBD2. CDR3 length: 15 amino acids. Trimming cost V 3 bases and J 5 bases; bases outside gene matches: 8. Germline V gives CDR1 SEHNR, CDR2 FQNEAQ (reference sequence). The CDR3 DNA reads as TGTGCCAGCAGCTTTCCCGGGGGGGGCGGGGAGACCCAGTACTTC. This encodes CASSFPGGGGETQYF.